This T cell receptor (beta chain) was sequenced during a study of shared clonotypes between healthy human individuals. The naive CD8 subset, CD45RO-negative cells positively selected for CCR7, excluded terminally differentiated effector memory CD45RA+ cells. The CDR3 has 15 amino acids. Trimming left V 1 base short and J 0 bases short, with 7 bases between. CDR1 and CDR2 from the germline V gene are SEHNR and FQNEAQ (reference sequence). The assay was immunoSEQ multiplex PCR, and TCRdb's table has in-frame clones only and misses some. Among approximately 2,000,000 clones listed, 85% to 95% were seen once.

Sequencing was performed on naive CD8+ T cells from PBMCs. This clonotype was obtained from a man in his late teens or twenties in good health. Some clones in this sample may be carry-over from other donors' samples. The V and J genes are TRBV7-9 and TRBJ1-3, with D hard to call. CDR3 loop: CASSLGAGSGNTIYF. CDR3 in DNA: TGTGCCAGCAGCTTAGGGGCCGGCTCTGGAAACACCATATATTTT.